The entry below gives a single T cell receptor (beta chain) sequence along with its context. The germline V and J ends were trimmed by 4 bases and 2 bases, with 10 bases remaining between them. This CDR3 has 13 amino acids. Germline values: CDR1 SQVTM, CDR2 ANQGSEA. The data stem from a study of cytomegalovirus exposure and HLA in healthy donors. In the PCR, 60 Vbeta and 13 Jbeta primers were used. Clones were sequenced by immunoSEQ multiplex PCR, and TCRdb holds only the in-frame ones, with some missing. The table shows about 110,000 clones, with around 76% occurring only once. Sequencing was done on a sample of PBMCs. This clonotype originated in a man aged 30-40 years in good health and CMV-seropositive. V usage is TRBV29-1 and J usage is TRBJ2-3; D not resolved. In nucleotides, the CDR3 is TGCAGCGTTGGCGCATCCGTCACAGATACGCAGTATTTT. This encodes CSVGASVTDTQYF.